One and the same sample provided the 29 T cell receptor beta chains below, sequenced in a study of shared clonotypes between healthy human individuals. Using immunoSEQ multiplex PCR, the repertoire was profiled, and TCRdb retains in-frame clones only, with some absent. The top ten clones hold approximately 0.13% of a sample with under 2,500,000 clones, almost 96% of them seen once. Material for sequencing was naive CD4+ T cells sorted from blood. Subset: CD45RA+ positively selected. These receptors all stem from a young man in good health.

The chain links TRBV10-3 to TRBJ1-2; D is possibly TRBD1 (5 bases). The ends were cut back, 7 bases at V and 0 bases at J, with 12 bases in the middle. The CDR3 loop spans 14 amino acids. From germline, CDR1 is ENHRY and CDR2 SYGVKD. The CDR3 coding sequence is TGTGCCATCACCCAAGGGACTTCTAACTATGGCTACACCTTC. Translated: CAITQGTSNYGYTF.

J is TRBJ2-3 and V is TRBV2; 9 bases line up with TRBD1. Germline CDR1 is SNHLY and CDR2 is FYNNEI. This CDR3 is 15 amino acids long. Germline trimming cut 4 bases from V and 0 bases from J; bases unmatched to any gene: 2. Written as DNA, the CDR3 is TGTGCCAGCAGTGGGACAGGGGCTAGCACAGATACGCAGTATTTT. The encoded protein is CASSGTGASTDTQYF.

This chain connects TRBV30 to TRBJ1-3; D may be TRBD1 (5 bases). V was trimmed by 6 bases and J by 7 bases, leaving 22 bases between them. CDR1 is GTSNPN and CDR2 is SVGIG in the germline V gene (reference sequence). There are 15 residues in the CDR3. The CDR3 DNA follows: TGTGCCTGTTCTCGGGGGACCGATTCTTCCAACACCATATATTTT. Translated: CACSRGTDSSNTIYF.

The genes are TRBV2 and TRBJ1-2; D is unresolved. Trimming stripped 2 bases from V and 3 bases from J, with 7 bases between. The V gene's germline CDR1 is SNHLY and CDR2 FYNNEI. The CDR3 consists of 13 residues. CDR3 in DNA: TGTGCCAGCAGTGAACTCACCTACTATGGCTACACCTTC. Its protein product is CASSELTYYGYTF.

A remark on this clone: The sample carries other DNA sequences with the same CDR3. This rearrangement joins TRBV7-2 to TRBJ2-7; TRBD2 is a possible D gene (6 bases). Germline assignment: CDR1 SGHTA and CDR2 FQGNSA. CDR3 size: 15 residues. With 3 bases removed from V and 0 bases from J, the gap between germline ends came to 12 bases. The CDR3 protein is CASSLGGASSYEQYF. CDR3 nucleotide sequence: TGTGCCAGCAGCTTGGGCGGGGCGAGCTCCTACGAGCAGTACTTC.

Turning to this clone: Additional DNA sequences in this sample encode the identical CDR3. V gene TRBV5-1 combines with J gene TRBJ1-6, with 10 nucleotides matching TRBD1. Per germline, CDR1 SGHRS and CDR2 YFSETQ. V lost 0 bases to trimming and J lost 7 bases; unmatched junction nucleotides: 1. The length of the CDR3 is 15 residues. This chain's CDR3 is CASSLAGQGNSPLHF. Here the CDR3 DNA reads TGCGCCAGCAGCTTGGCGGGACAGGGGAATTCACCCCTCCACTTT. The full variable domain, in which reference TRBV5-1 and TRBJ1-6 provide the parts outside the CDR3, is KAGVTQTPRYLIKTRGQQVTLSCSPISGHRSVSWYQQTPGQGLQFLFEYFSETQRNKGNFPGRFSGRQFSNSRSEMNVSTLELGDSALYLCASSLAGQGNSPLHFGNGTRLTVT.

The chain links TRBV5-1 to TRBJ2-7; no firm D call. The CDR3 has 13 amino acids. V was clipped by 4 bases and J by 1 base, with 9 bases between them. The germline CDR1 and CDR2 sequences are SGHRS and YFSETQ. In DNA, the CDR3 is TGCGCCAGCAGCAGTCTGGGGTCCTACGAGCAGTACTTC. This sequence encodes CASSSLGSYEQYF.

The J gene is TRBJ2-5, the V gene TRBV2; D perhaps matches TRBD1 (6 bases). This CDR3 has 17 residues. V was pared by 2 bases and J by 5 bases, with 21 bases between. Germline V gives CDR1 SNHLY, CDR2 FYNNEI. CDR3 sequence: CASSESLGQTSRETQYF. As DNA, the CDR3 is TGTGCCAGCAGTGAATCGTTGGGACAAACCAGTCGGGAGACCCAGTACTTC. Filled out from reference TRBV2 and TRBJ2-5, the complete variable domain reads EPEVTQTPSHQVTQMGQEVILRCVPISNHLYFYWYRQILGQKVEFLVSFYNNEISEKSEIFDDQFSVERPDGSNFTLKIRSTKLEDSAMYFCASSESLGQTSRETQYFGPGTRLLVL.

The chain joins TRBV6-5 to TRBJ1-5, with D unclear. The CDR3 is 13 residues long. V lost 11 bases, J lost 6 bases, and 17 bases lay in between. Germline CDR1 and CDR2: MNHEY and SVGAGI. In DNA, the CDR3 is TGTGCCGCTCGGGCGAGTCGAGGTCAGCCCCAGCATTTT. Amino acids: CAARASRGQPQHF.

J is TRBJ1-4 and V is TRBV5-1; D is undetermined. This CDR3 contains 15 residues. With 9 bases removed from V and 1 base from J, the gap between germline ends came to 16 bases. Looked up from germline, CDR1 is SGHRS and CDR2 is YFSETQ. CDR3 nucleotide sequence: TGCGCCACCAACGAGAATGGGCTAACTAATGAAAAACTGTTTTTT. Its protein is CATNENGLTNEKLFF. The entire variable domain, with the rest obtained from reference TRBV5-1 and TRBJ1-4, is as follows: KAGVTQTPRYLIKTRGQQVTLSCSPISGHRSVSWYQQTPGQGLQFLFEYFSETQRNKGNFPGRFSGRQFSNSRSEMNVSTLELGDSALYLCATNENGLTNEKLFFGSGTQLSVL.

The rearrangement links TRBV7-2 to TRBJ1-5, with D possibly TRBD1 on 5 matching bases. The CDR3 covers 15 residues. Trimming removed 4 bases at V and 1 base at J, with 11 bases between. CDR1 is SGHTA, CDR2 FQGNSA, per germline. The CDR3, as DNA: TGTGCCAGCAGCTACGACGGGGGGAGCAATCAGCCCCAGCATTTT. Protein sequence: CASSYDGGSNQPQHF.

V is TRBV6-6 and J is TRBJ1-4, with no clear D. Germline CDR1 is MNHNY and CDR2 is SVGAGI (reference sequence). This CDR3 comprises 11 residues. V dropped 6 bases and J dropped 10 bases, with 9 bases sitting between them. The CDR3: CASSAGGKLFF. The CDR3 DNA follows: TGTGCCAGCAGCGCCGGAGGAAAACTGTTTTTT.

The count of this clone is one. This chain connects TRBV27 to TRBJ2-7, with TRBD2 identical over 10 bases. V was clipped by 6 bases and J by 3 bases; unmatched bases: 8. There are 15 residues in the CDR3. The germline V gene has CDR1 MNHEY and CDR2 SMNVEV (reference sequence). Here the CDR3 DNA reads TGTGCCAGCAGCTTGAGCGGGGGGGTGGTCTACGAGCAGTACTTC. Protein product: CASSLSGGVVYEQYF.

This chain joins TRBV10-2 and TRBJ1-4; TRBD1 aligns across 9 bases. With V trimmed by 5 bases and J by 8 bases, 6 bases remained unmatched. Germline loops: CDR1 WSHSY, CDR2 SAAADI. The CDR3 has 14 residues. CDR3 sequence (DNA): TGCGCCAGCAGTCCGGGACAGGGTAGGGAAAAACTGTTTTTT. It encodes CASSPGQGREKLFF.

V and J are TRBV10-3 and TRBJ2-3; D could derive from TRBD1 or TRBD2 (5 bases each). The CDR3 sequence is 15 residues long. V lost 6 bases, J lost 6 bases, and 19 bases lay in between. From germline, CDR1 is ENHRY and CDR2 SYGVKD. The CDR3 DNA is TGTGCCATCAGGGGGACCCTGGGTTCTGCGGATACGCAGTATTTT. Amino acids: CAIRGTLGSADTQYF.

The chain combines TRBV2 with TRBJ2-5; D gene ambiguous. Trimming removed 4 bases from V and 1 base from J, with 13 bases in between. Germline CDR1 SNHLY, CDR2 FYNNEI. The CDR3 has 15 amino acids. The DNA for the CDR3 is TGTGCCAGCAGTGGGGATAGGGTCGGCCAAGAGACCCAGTACTTC. Its translation is CASSGDRVGQETQYF.

The chain joins TRBV28 to TRBJ2-5; 7 positions agree with TRBD2. Trimming cost V 2 bases and J 5 bases; bases outside gene matches: 8. The CDR3 extends over 15 amino acids. Per germline, CDR1 MDHEN and CDR2 SYDVKM. The CDR3 bases are TGTGCCAGCAGTTTAGGGACTTCGGGAGGTGAGACCCAGTACTTC. Translating it yields CASSLGTSGGETQYF.

The gene calls are TRBV7-2 and TRBJ2-1, with 7 bases identical to TRBD2. V gave up 1 base and J gave up 11 bases; unmatched junction bases: 2. The CDR3 consists of 12 residues. The germline V gene has CDR1 SGHTA and CDR2 FQGNSA. The CDR3 DNA sequence: TGTGCCAGCAGCTTAGAGCGGGGAAAGCAGTTCTTC. Protein sequence: CASSLERGKQFF.

The V and J genes are TRBV6-1 and TRBJ1-5, with D possibly TRBD1 on 6 matching bases. Germline CDR1 reads MNHNS; CDR2 reads SASEGT. Trimming stripped 0 bases from V and 0 bases from J, with 18 bases between. This CDR3 is 19 amino acids long. The CDR3 DNA is TGTGCCAGCAGTGAAGCTATATCCGGGACAAGTTATAGCAATCAGCCCCAGCATTTT. It encodes CASSEAISGTSYSNQPQHF.

The rearrangement joins TRBV7-2 to TRBJ1-4; D is unresolved. This CDR3 region has 15 residues. Between the trimmed V and J ends, which lost 4 bases and 0 bases, there was a span of 9 bases. The germline CDR1 and CDR2 sequences are SGHTA and FQGNSA. For the CDR3, the DNA is TGTGCCAGCAGCTCGGCCCCCTCAACTAATGAAAAACTGTTTTTT. Translation gives CASSSAPSTNEKLFF.

The J gene is TRBJ1-6, the V gene TRBV28; D is possibly TRBD1 (5 bases). Trimming removed 6 bases at V and 10 bases at J, with 19 bases between. Per the germline V gene, CDR1 is MDHEN and CDR2 is SYDVKM. The CDR3 is 15 amino acids. The CDR3 coding sequence is TGTGCCAGCAGGGGGAGGGACGGATTTACCTCACCCCTCCACTTT. It specifies CASRGRDGFTSPLHF.

V usage is TRBV6-1 and J usage is TRBJ2-3; 8 bases match TRBD2. V lost 7 bases, J lost 4 bases, and 10 bases stayed unmatched. Germline V gene sequence: CDR1 MNHNS, CDR2 SASEGT. The CDR3 is 15 residues long. CDR3 DNA: TGTGCCAGCACCGGGACTAGTCCATTGCCAGATACGCAGTATTTT. Residues: CASTGTSPLPDTQYF.

The genes are TRBV11-3 and TRBJ2-7; D unclear. Germline V gene data show CDR1 as SGHNT and CDR2 as YENEEA. V was trimmed by 5 bases and J by 2 bases, leaving 10 bases between them. CDR3 length: 13 amino acids. DNA for the CDR3: TGTGCCAGCAGCGCCGGAGTCGCCTACGAGCAGTACTTC. This encodes CASSAGVAYEQYF. The full variable domain, with the rest looked up from reference TRBV11-3 and TRBJ2-7, is EAGVVQSPRYKIIEKKQPVAFWCNPISGHNTLYWYLQNLGQGPELLIRYENEEAVDDSQLPKDRFSAERLKGVDSTLKIQPAELGDSAVYLCASSAGVAYEQYFGPGTRLTVT.

The chain joins TRBV2 to TRBJ2-7, with 7 bases fitting TRBD2. The J segment lost 5 bases and the V segment lost 5 bases, leaving 3 bases of the junction unmatched. The V gene's germline CDR1 is SNHLY and CDR2 FYNNEI. The CDR3 contains 12 residues. The CDR3 coding sequence is TGTGCCAGCAGTCTCAGCGGGGACGAGCAGTACTTC. Its translation is CASSLSGDEQYF.

The V and J genes are TRBV5-1 and TRBJ1-6, with TRBD1 matching over 7 bases. CDR3 length equals 18 residues. Germline CDR1 SGHRS, CDR2 YFSETQ. V shed 0 bases and J 0 bases; nucleotides not matched to a gene: 6. Here the CDR3 reads CASSLEDRRSSYNSPLHF. Here the CDR3 DNA reads TGCGCCAGCAGCTTGGAGGACAGGAGGAGCTCCTATAATTCACCCCTCCACTTT. The variable domain in full, completed from reference TRBV5-1 and TRBJ1-6, reads KAGVTQTPRYLIKTRGQQVTLSCSPISGHRSVSWYQQTPGQGLQFLFEYFSETQRNKGNFPGRFSGRQFSNSRSEMNVSTLELGDSALYLCASSLEDRRSSYNSPLHFGNGTRLTVT.

J is TRBJ2-5 and V is TRBV10-3, with 10 bases fitting TRBD1. The V and J ends lost 4 bases and 3 bases, in that order; junction bases with no gene match: 14. From germline, CDR1 is ENHRY and CDR2 SYGVKD. This CDR3 contains 18 residues. The CDR3 DNA reads as TGTGCCATCAGTGGACTCCTACACGGGGGGACAGGGGAAGAGACCCAGTACTTC. The encoded protein is CAISGLLHGGTGEETQYF.

The rearrangement joins TRBV5-6 to TRBJ1-2; D uncertain. Germline values: CDR1 SGHDT, CDR2 YYEEEE. Trimming cost V 3 bases and J 11 bases, with 23 bases left between them. The CDR3 totals 15 residues. DNA for the CDR3: TGTGCCAGCAGCTCGGCCGCGGCAAATACTATTTGGTACACCTTC. Protein product: CASSSAAANTIWYTF.

The chain couples TRBV7-8 to TRBJ2-7; 8 nucleotides align to TRBD1. This CDR3 comprises 16 residues. V shed 1 base and J 2 bases; nucleotides not matched to a gene: 7. In germline, CDR1 is SGHVS, CDR2 FQNEAQ. CDR3 sequence reads: CASSLVSGQGPYEQYF. In DNA form, the CDR3 reads TGTGCCAGCAGCTTAGTTTCTGGACAGGGCCCCTACGAGCAGTACTTC.

V and J are TRBV6-6 and TRBJ2-7; D may be TRBD1 (6 bases). Trimming took 5 bases from V and 3 from J, leaving 17 bases between them. Germline CDR1 and CDR2: MNHNY and SVGAGI (reference sequence). The CDR3 covers 15 residues. The CDR3 DNA sequence: TGTGCCAGCAGTCCGCCGCGGACAGCTAACTACGAGCAGTACTTC. Protein product: CASSPPRTANYEQYF.